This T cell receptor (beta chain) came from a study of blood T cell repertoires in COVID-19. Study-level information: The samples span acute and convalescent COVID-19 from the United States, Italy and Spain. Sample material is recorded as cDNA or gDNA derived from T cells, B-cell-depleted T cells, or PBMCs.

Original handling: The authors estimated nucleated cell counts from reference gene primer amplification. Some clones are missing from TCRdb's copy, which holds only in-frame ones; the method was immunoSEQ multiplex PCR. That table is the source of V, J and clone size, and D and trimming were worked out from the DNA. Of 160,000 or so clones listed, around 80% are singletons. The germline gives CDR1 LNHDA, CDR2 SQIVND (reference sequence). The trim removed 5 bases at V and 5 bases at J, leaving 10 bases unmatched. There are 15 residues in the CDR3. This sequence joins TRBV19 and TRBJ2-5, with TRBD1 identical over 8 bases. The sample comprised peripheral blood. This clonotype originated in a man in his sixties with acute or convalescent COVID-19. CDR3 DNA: TGTGCCAGTAGTCCTCCGGGACAGGTTGTGGAGACCCAGTACTTC. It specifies CASSPPGQVVETQYF.